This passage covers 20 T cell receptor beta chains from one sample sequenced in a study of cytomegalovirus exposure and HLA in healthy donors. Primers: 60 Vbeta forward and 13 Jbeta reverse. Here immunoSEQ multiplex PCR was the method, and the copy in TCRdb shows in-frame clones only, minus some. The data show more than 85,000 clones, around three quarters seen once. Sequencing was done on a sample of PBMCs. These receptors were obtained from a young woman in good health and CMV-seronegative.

The CDR3 loop is CASSLERGGLEQYF. The CDR3 DNA reads as TGTGCCAGCAGCTTGGAGCGGGGCGGCCTGGAGCAGTACTTC. This sequence joins TRBV5-6 and TRBJ2-7; 7 bases are shared with TRBD2. CDR3 size: 14 residues. The germline gives CDR1 SGHDT, CDR2 YYEEEE. Trimming at V came to 0 bases and at J to 7 bases, leaving 7 bases not matched to a gene.

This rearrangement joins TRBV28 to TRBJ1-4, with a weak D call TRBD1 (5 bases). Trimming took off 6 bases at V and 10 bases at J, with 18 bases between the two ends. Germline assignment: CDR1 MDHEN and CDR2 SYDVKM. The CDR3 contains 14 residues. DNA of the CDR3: TGTGCCAGCAGCTTACGGGGGTGGGCCGGAAAACTGTTTTTT. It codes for CASSLRGWAGKLFF.

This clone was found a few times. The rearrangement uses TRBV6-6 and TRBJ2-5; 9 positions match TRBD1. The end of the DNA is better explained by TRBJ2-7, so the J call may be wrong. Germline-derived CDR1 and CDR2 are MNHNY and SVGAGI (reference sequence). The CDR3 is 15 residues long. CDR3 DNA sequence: TGTGCCACCCTCCCCCACCCGGGACAGGGTTACGAGCAGTACTTC. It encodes CATLPHPGQGYEQYF.

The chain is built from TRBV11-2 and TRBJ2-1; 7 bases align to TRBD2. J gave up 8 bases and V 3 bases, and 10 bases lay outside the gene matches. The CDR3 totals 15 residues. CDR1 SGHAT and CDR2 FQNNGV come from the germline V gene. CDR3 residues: CASSFDPRLADEQFF. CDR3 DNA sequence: TGTGCCAGCAGCTTCGACCCTCGACTAGCTGATGAGCAGTTCTTC.

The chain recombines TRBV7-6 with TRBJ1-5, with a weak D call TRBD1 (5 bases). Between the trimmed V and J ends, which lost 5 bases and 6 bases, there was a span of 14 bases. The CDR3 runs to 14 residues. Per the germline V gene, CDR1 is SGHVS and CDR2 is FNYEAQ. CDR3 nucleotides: TGTGCCAGCAGCCCTCAGGGATCGGGTCAGCCCCAGCATTTT. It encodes CASSPQGSGQPQHF.

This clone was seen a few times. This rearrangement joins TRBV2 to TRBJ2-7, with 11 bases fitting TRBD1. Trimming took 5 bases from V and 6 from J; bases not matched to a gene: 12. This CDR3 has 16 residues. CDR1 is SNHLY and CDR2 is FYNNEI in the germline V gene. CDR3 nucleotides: TGTGCCAGCAGTAAAAGCCTACGGACAGGGGGCTTCGAGCAGTACTTC. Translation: CASSKSLRTGGFEQYF.

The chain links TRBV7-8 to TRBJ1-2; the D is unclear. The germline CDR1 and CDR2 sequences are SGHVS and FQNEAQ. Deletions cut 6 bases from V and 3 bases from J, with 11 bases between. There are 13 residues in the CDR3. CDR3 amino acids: CASRPGPDYGYTF. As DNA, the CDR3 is TGTGCCAGCAGACCAGGCCCGGACTATGGCTACACCTTC.

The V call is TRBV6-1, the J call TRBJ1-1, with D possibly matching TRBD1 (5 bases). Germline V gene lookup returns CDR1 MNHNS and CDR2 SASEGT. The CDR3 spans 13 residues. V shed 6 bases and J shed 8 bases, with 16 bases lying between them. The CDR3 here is CASRLAGTREAFF. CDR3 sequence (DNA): TGTGCCAGCAGACTCGCCGGGACTAGAGAAGCTTTCTTT.

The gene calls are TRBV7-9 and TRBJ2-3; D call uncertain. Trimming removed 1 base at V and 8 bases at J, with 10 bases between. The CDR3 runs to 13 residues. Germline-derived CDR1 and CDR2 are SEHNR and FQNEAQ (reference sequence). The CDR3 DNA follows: TGTGCCAGCAGCTTAGTGGGCCATACTACGCAGTATTTT. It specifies CASSLVGHTTQYF.

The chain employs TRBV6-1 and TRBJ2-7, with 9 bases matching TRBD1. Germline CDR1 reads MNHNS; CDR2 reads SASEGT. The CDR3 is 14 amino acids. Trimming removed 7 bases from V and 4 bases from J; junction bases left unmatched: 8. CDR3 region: CASTRDRGNYEQYF. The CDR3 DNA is TGTGCCAGCACTCGAGACAGGGGGAATTACGAGCAGTACTTC.

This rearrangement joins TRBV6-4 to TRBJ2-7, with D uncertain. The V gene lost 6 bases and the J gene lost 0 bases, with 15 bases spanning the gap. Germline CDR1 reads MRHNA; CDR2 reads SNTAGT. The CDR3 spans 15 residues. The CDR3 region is CASSGRKRSSYEQYF. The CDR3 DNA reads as TGTGCCAGCAGCGGCCGGAAGAGGAGCTCCTACGAGCAGTACTTC.

The CDR3 region has the DNA TGTGCCAGCAGTTACCGACTAGCGGATCCCTACGAGCAGTACTTC. This encodes CASSYRLADPYEQYF. This chain connects TRBV6-5 to TRBJ2-7, with 9 bases identical to TRBD2. The CDR3 extends over 15 amino acids. Germline CDR1 and CDR2: MNHEY and SVGAGI. Unmatched junction bases numbered 4, after V lost 2 bases and J lost 2 bases.

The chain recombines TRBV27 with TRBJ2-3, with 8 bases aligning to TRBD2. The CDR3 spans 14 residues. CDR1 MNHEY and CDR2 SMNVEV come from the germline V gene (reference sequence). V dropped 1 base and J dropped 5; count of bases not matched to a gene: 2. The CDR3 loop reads CASSLWGLGDTQYF. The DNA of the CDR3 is TGTGCCAGCAGTTTATGGGGACTAGGAGATACGCAGTATTTT.

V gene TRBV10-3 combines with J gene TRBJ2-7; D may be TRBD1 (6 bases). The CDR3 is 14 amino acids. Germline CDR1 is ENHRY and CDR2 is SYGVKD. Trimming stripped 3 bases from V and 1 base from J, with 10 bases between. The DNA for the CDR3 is TGTGCCATCAGTGATAGGACAGAGTCCTACGAGCAGTACTTC. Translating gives CAISDRTESYEQYF.

The CDR3 spells CASSLVLAGVDEQYF. The CDR3 DNA follows: TGTGCCAGCAGCTTAGTGCTAGCGGGAGTAGACGAGCAGTACTTC. The chain combines TRBV7-9 with TRBJ2-7; 10 nucleotides match TRBD2. The CDR3 contains 15 residues. Germline V gene sequence: CDR1 SEHNR, CDR2 FQNEAQ (reference sequence). With V trimmed by 1 base and J by 5 bases, 5 bases remained unmatched.

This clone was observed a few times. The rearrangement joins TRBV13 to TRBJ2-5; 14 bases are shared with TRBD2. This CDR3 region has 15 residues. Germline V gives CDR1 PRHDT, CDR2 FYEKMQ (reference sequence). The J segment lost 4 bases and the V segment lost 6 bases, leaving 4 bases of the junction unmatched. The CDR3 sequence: CASSRLAGGLETQYF. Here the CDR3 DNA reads TGTGCCAGCAGTCGACTAGCGGGGGGGCTAGAGACCCAGTACTTC. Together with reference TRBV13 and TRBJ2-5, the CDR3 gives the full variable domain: AAGVIQSPRHLIKEKRETATLKCYPIPRHDTVYWYQQGPGQDPQFLISFYEKMQSDKGSIPDRFSAQQFSDYHSELNMSSLELGDSALYFCASSRLAGGLETQYFGPGTRLLVL.

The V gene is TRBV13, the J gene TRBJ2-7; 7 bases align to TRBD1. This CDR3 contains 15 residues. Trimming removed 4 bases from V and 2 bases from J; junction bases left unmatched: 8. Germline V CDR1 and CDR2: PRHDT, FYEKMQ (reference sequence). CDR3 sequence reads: CASSSTTGSAYEQYF. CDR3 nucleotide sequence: TGTGCCAGCAGCTCAACGACAGGGTCTGCCTACGAGCAGTACTTC.

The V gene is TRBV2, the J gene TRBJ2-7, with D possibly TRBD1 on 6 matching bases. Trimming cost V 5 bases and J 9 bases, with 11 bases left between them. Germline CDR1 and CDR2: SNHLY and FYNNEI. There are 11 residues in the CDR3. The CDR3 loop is CASSSQGAQYF. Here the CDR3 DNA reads TGTGCCAGCAGTTCACAGGGAGCGCAGTACTTC.

The CDR3 nucleotides read TGTGCCAGCAGTTCCGCCGGAGACCTTGGTTCACCCCTCCACTTT. The encoded protein is CASSSAGDLGSPLHF. The rearrangement joins TRBV28 to TRBJ1-6; no firm D call. Trimming took 4 bases from V and 9 from J, leaving 16 bases between them. The CDR3 runs to 15 residues. CDR1 is MDHEN, CDR2 SYDVKM, per germline.

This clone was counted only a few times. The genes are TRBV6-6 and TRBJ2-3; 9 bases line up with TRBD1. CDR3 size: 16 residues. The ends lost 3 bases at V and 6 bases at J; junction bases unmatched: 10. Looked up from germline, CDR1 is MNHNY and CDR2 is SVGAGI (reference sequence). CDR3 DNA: TGTGCCAGCAGTTATGGAACGGGACAGGGTGCGGATACGCAGTATTTT. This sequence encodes CASSYGTGQGADTQYF.